This record concerns one T cell receptor (beta chain) sequence. The data are from a study of Ad26.COV2.S vaccination and SARS-CoV-2 variants. Study-level information: Administration of Ad26.COV2.S was intramuscular, either once or twice 56 days apart.

CDR1 MNHEY and CDR2 SVGEGT come from the germline V gene. The V and J ends lost 2 bases and 2 bases respectively, with 14 bases between them. The CDR3 is 16 amino acids. TCRdb's table, derived via immunoSEQ multiplex PCR, lists solely in-frame clones and lacks some. In the table there are approximately 420,000 clones, over 75% of which are singletons. Described treatment: about 20 received Ad26.COV2.S at low or high dose, single or two shots; 5 received placebo; per-sample allocation not given. Repertoires come from day 63 after the first vaccine or placebo injection. Recruitment in Boston yielded a donor of adult age, 18-55 years.

Here the sequenced sample was peripheral blood, taken in a trial of Ad26.COV2.S vaccine versus placebo. The chain combines TRBV6-2 or TRBV6-3 with TRBJ2-3; a possible D gene is TRBD2 (7 bases). The TCR was taken from a person aged 18 to 65 who received the Ad26.COV2.S COVID-19 vaccine or a placebo. Here the CDR3 reads CASSYEAGALTDTQYF. The CDR3 DNA reads as TGTGCCAGCAGTTACGAGGCGGGGGCCCTCACAGATACGCAGTATTTT.